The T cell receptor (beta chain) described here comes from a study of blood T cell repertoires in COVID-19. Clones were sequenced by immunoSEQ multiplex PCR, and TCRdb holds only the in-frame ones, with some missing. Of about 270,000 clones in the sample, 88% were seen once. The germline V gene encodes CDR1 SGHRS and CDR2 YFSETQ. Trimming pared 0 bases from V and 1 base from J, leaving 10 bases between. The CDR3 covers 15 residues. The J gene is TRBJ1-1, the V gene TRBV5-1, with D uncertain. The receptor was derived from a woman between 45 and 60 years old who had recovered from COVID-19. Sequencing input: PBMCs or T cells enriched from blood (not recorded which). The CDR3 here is CASSLEGWANTEAFF. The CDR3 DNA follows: TGCGCCAGCAGCTTGGAAGGTTGGGCGAACACTGAAGCTTTCTTT.